The 15 T cell receptor beta chains presented below share a single source sample, sequenced in a study of shared clonotypes between healthy human individuals. Assay: immunoSEQ multiplex PCR; the TCRdb copy retains only in-frame clones and omits some. The sample holds about 1.5 million clones, roughly 96% seen once. The sequenced sample consisted of naive CD4+ T cells sorted from blood. Indicated subset: CD45RA+ positively selected. Source of these receptors: a young man in good health.

The chain is built from TRBV5-4 and TRBJ2-3; 10 positions match TRBD2. With 5 bases clipped from V and 6 bases from J, the junction kept 3 bases outside the gene matches. The CDR3 sequence is 13 residues long. Germline V gives CDR1 SGHNT, CDR2 YYREEE (reference sequence). The CDR3 protein is CASRAAGGDTQYF. CDR3 in DNA: TGTGCCAGCAGAGCAGCGGGAGGGGATACGCAGTATTTT.

Only one count was recorded for this clone. V gene TRBV18 combines with J gene TRBJ2-7; a weak D match, TRBD1 (5 bases). Trimming left V 8 bases short and J 2 bases short, with 22 bases between. CDR1 and CDR2 (germline): KGHSH, LQKENI. CDR3 size: 16 residues. CDR3 in amino acids: CASSPGLGRTPYEQYF. CDR3 nucleotides: TGTGCCAGCAGCCCCGGCTTGGGGCGGACACCCTACGAGCAGTACTTC.

J is TRBJ1-2 and V is TRBV20-1; TRBD1 is a possible D gene (6 bases). Germline assignment: CDR1 DFQATT and CDR2 SNEGSKA (reference sequence). The germline V and J ends were trimmed by 3 bases and 6 bases, with 8 bases remaining between them. This CDR3 spans 11 amino acids. The CDR3 region has the DNA TGCAGTGCTAGTGAGGGGGATGGCTACACCTTC. This translates into CSASEGDGYTF.

To note about this clone: Other DNA sequences in the same sample also yield this CDR3. CDR3 loop: CASSRDRTNYGYTF. CDR3 DNA: TGTGCCAGCAGTCGGGACAGGACTAACTATGGCTACACCTTC. The V call is TRBV6-5, the J call TRBJ1-2; 8 bases agree with TRBD1. V lost 5 bases, J lost 0 bases, and 2 bases stayed unmatched. The CDR3 runs to 14 residues. The germline gives CDR1 MNHEY, CDR2 SVGAGI.

The chain carries TRBV11-2 and TRBJ2-3; a possible D gene is TRBD2 (5 bases). The CDR3 is 16 residues long. The V and J ends lost 2 bases and 6 bases respectively, with 18 bases between them. CDR1 SGHAT and CDR2 FQNNGV come from the germline V gene. CDR3 sequence (DNA): TGTGCCAGCAGCTTAAGAGTAGCGATGGACCGGGATACGCAGTATTTT. Its translation is CASSLRVAMDRDTQYF.

The rearrangement joins TRBV19 to TRBJ2-1, with 10 bases lining up with TRBD2. CDR1 is LNHDA and CDR2 is SQIVND in the germline V gene (reference sequence). The V segment lost 4 bases and the J segment 2 bases; nucleotides outside the gene matches: 5. This CDR3 spans 16 amino acids. CDR3 region: CASSSLGLATYNEQFF. As DNA, the CDR3 is TGTGCCAGTAGTAGTCTGGGACTAGCGACCTACAATGAGCAGTTCTTC.

The chain has TRBV27 and TRBJ2-7; 9 nucleotides agree with TRBD1. J gave up 3 bases and V 6 bases, and 9 bases lay outside the gene matches. The CDR3 has 15 residues. CDR1 and CDR2 from the germline V gene are MNHEY and SMNVEV (reference sequence). Here the CDR3 DNA reads TGTGCCAGCAGATTACCGGGACAGGGTGGCTACGAGCAGTACTTC. Translation gives CASRLPGQGGYEQYF.

V is TRBV30 and J is TRBJ2-7, with 7 bases matching TRBD2. J lost 0 bases, V lost 5 bases, and 7 bases had no gene match. CDR1 GTSNPN and CDR2 SVGIG come from the germline V gene (reference sequence). CDR3 length: 14 residues. Here the CDR3 reads CAWGRTSHSYEQYF. The CDR3, as DNA: TGTGCCTGGGGGCGGACTAGTCACTCCTACGAGCAGTACTTC.

The sample holds one count of this clone. The chain combines TRBV9 with TRBJ2-1; the match to TRBD2 covers 8 bases. This CDR3 is built from 17 residues. V shed 4 bases, J shed 5 bases, and the junction held 14 bases outside the gene matches. Germline CDR1 reads SGDLS; CDR2 reads YYNGEE. In nucleotides, the CDR3 is TGTGCCAGCAGCACCCGAGGGCCTAGCGGGTTTGACAATGAGCAGTTCTTC. This gives the protein CASSTRGPSGFDNEQFF.

This chain links TRBV9 with TRBJ1-5, with a tentative D call TRBD1 (6 bases). Germline V lookup: CDR1 SGDLS, CDR2 YYNGEE. The CDR3 has 16 residues. The V gene lost 1 base and the J gene lost 3 bases, with 14 bases spanning the gap. The CDR3 nucleotides are TGTGCCAGCAGCGTAAAGTACGGACAGTTCAATCAGCCCCAGCATTTT. Residues: CASSVKYGQFNQPQHF.

The rearrangement uses TRBV4-1 and TRBJ1-2, with 9 positions matching TRBD1. Germline-derived CDR1 and CDR2 are MGHRA and YSYEKL. The V and J ends lost 1 base and 8 bases, in that order; junction bases with no gene match: 11. This CDR3 region has 16 residues. The CDR3 region has the DNA TGCGCCAGCAGCCAAGTTGGGACAGGGAAGGGGCACGGCTACACCTTC. Translation gives CASSQVGTGKGHGYTF.

V usage is TRBV30 and J usage is TRBJ1-1; D gene ambiguous. CDR1 and CDR2 from the germline V gene are GTSNPN and SVGIG (reference sequence). CDR3 length: 13 residues. Trimming took off 3 bases at V and 2 bases at J, with 10 bases between the two ends. CDR3 bases: TGTGCCTGGAGCTCGGCACTCAACACTGAAGCTTTCTTT. Residues: CAWSSALNTEAFF. The full variable domain, with the rest looked up from reference TRBV30 and TRBJ1-1, is SQTIHQWPATLVQPVGSPLSLECTVEGTSNPNLYWYRQAAGRGLQLLFYSVGIGQISSEVPQNLSASRPQDRQFILSSKKLLLSDSGFYLCAWSSALNTEAFFGQGTRLTVV.

V gene TRBV6-5 combines with J gene TRBJ2-3; perhaps D is TRBD1 or TRBD2 (5 bases each). The CDR3 is 15 amino acids. V lost 6 bases, J lost 0 bases, and 13 bases lay in between. Per the germline V gene, CDR1 is MNHEY and CDR2 is SVGAGI. The CDR3 is CASRPAGASTDTQYF. The DNA of the CDR3 is TGTGCCAGCAGGCCCGCCGGGGCGAGCACAGATACGCAGTATTTT.

This chain links TRBV30 with TRBJ2-1, with D uncertain. V lost 0 bases to trimming and J lost 7 bases, with 7 bases between them. From germline, CDR1 is GTSNPN and CDR2 SVGIG (reference sequence). The CDR3 covers 12 residues. The CDR3 protein is CAWSVRANEQFF. The CDR3 region has the DNA TGTGCCTGGAGTGTACGTGCGAATGAGCAGTTCTTC.

CDR3 protein: CASSQDGVAGVLYNEQFF. In DNA form, the CDR3 reads TGCGCCAGCAGCCAAGATGGAGTAGCGGGAGTATTATACAATGAGCAGTTCTTC. The chain uses TRBV4-3 and TRBJ2-1; 9 bases are shared with TRBD2. Trimming removed 0 bases from V and 4 bases from J; junction bases left unmatched: 10. This CDR3 has 18 residues. Germline CDR1 and CDR2: LGHNA and YSLEER.